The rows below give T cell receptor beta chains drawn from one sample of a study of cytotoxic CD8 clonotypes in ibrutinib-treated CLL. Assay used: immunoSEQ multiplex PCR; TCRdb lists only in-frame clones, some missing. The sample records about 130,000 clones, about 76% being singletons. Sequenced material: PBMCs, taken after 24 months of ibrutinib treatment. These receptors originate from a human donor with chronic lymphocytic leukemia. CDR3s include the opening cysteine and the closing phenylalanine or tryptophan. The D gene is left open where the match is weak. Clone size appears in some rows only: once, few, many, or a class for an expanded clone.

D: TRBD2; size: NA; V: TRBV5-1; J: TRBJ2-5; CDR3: CASRAGTITETQYF; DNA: TGCGCCAGCAGGGCCGGGACTATAACAGAGACCCAGTACTTC
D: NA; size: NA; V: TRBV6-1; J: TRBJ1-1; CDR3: CASSDQQGTEAFF; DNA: TGTGCCAGCAGTGACCAACAGGGAACTGAAGCTTTCTTT
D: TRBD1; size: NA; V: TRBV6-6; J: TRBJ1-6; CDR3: CASSYGTVNNSPLHF; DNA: TGTGCCAGCAGTTACGGGACAGTGAATAATTCACCCCTCCACTTT
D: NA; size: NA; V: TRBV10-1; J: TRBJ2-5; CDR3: CASSDPGRETQYF; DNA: TGCGCCAGCAGTGATCCGGGAAGGGAGACCCAGTACTTC
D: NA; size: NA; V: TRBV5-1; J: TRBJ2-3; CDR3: CASSLTSGTHTDTQYF; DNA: TGCGCCAGCAGCTTGACGTCGGGAACCCACACAGATACGCAGTATTTT
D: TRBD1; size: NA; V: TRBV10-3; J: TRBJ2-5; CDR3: CAIRTGEIQETQYF; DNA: TGTGCCATCAGGACAGGGGAGATCCAAGAGACCCAGTACTTC
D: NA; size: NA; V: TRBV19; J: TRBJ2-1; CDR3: CAARRGGYNEQFF; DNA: TGTGCCGCAAGGAGGGGGGGGTACAATGAGCAGTTCTTC
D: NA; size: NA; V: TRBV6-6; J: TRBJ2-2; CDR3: CASTQDGYTGELFF; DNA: TGTGCCAGCACCCAGGACGGATACACCGGGGAGCTGTTTTTT
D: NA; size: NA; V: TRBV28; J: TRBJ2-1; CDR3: CASSGGDRDNEQFF; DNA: TGTGCCAGCAGTGGGGGGGACAGAGACAATGAGCAGTTCTTC
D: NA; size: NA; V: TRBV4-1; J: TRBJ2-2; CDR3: CASSQGGTGELFF; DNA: TGCGCCAGCAGCCAGGGGGGCACCGGGGAGCTGTTTTTT
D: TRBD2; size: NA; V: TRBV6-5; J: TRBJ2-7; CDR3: CASTPPGGTYEQYF; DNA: TGTGCCAGCACCCCTCCGGGGGGAACCTACGAGCAGTACTTC
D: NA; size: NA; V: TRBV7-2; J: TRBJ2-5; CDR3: CASRTPPGETQYF; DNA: TGTGCCAGCAGGACCCCCCCGGGGGAGACCCAGTACTTC
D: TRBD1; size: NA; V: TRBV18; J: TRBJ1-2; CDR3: CASSPGQGGNYGYTF; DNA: TGTGCCAGCTCACCGGGACAGGGGGGTAACTATGGCTACACCTTC
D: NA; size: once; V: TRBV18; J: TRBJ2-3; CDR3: CASSPPADTQYF; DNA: TGTGCCAGCTCACCACCAGCAGATACGCAGTATTTT
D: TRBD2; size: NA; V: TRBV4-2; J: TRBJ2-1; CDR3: CASSQGGTSGGAEQFF; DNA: TGTGCCAGCAGCCAAGGAGGGACTAGCGGGGGGGCTGAGCAGTTCTTC
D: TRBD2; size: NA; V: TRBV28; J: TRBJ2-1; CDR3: CASSSPWTSAGNEQFF; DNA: TGTGCCAGCAGTTCACCGTGGACTAGTGCGGGCAATGAGCAGTTCTTC
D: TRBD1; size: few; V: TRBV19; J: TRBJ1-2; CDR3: CASTPTGGGYGYTF; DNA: TGTGCCAGTACCCCGACAGGGGGAGGATATGGCTACACCTTC
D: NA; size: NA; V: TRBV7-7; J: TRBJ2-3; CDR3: CASSPTLETYTDTQYF; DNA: TGTGCCAGCAGCCCGACCTTGGAAACATACACAGATACGCAGTATTTT
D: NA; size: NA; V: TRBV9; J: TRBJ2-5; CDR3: CASSVGGGGDQETQYF; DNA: TGTGCCAGCAGCGTAGGGGGAGGGGGGGACCAAGAGACCCAGTACTTC
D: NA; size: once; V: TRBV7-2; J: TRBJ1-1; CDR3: CASSSQMNTEAFF; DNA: TGTGCCAGCAGCTCCCAAATGAACACTGAAGCTTTCTTT
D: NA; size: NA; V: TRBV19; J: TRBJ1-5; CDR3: CASSIGISNQPQHF; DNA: TGTGCCAGTAGTATCGGTATTAGCAATCAGCCCCAGCATTTT
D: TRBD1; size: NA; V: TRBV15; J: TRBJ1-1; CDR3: CATSTDRGRITEAFF; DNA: TGTGCCACCAGCACGGACAGGGGGCGCATAACTGAAGCTTTCTTT
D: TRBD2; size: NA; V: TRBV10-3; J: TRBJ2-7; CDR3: CATRSGAWDEQYF; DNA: TGTGCCACCCGTAGCGGGGCCTGGGACGAGCAGTACTTC
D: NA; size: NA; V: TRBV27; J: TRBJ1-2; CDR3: CASSLSGGTGYTF; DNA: TGTGCCAGCAGTTTATCGGGAGGGACTGGCTACACCTTC
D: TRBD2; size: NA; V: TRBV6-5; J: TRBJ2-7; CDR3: CASSYSAGGPYEQYF; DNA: TGTGCCAGCAGTTACTCAGCGGGAGGGCCTTACGAGCAGTACTTC
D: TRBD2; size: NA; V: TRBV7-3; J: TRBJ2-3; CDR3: CASSPGLAGGGNTQYF; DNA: TGTGCCAGCAGCCCCGGACTAGCGGGAGGCGGGAATACGCAGTATTTT
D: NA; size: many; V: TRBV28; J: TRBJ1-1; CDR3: CASSPRTANTEAFF; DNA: TGTGCCAGCAGTCCCCGGACGGCGAACACTGAAGCTTTCTTT
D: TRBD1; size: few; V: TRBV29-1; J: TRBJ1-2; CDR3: CSVDQTGTGVGYTF; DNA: TGCAGCGTTGATCAGACCGGGACAGGGGTAGGCTACACCTTC
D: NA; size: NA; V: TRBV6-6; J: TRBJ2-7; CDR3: CASRIHSGGGVEQYF; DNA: TGTGCCAGCAGGATACATAGCGGAGGGGGGGTCGAGCAGTACTTC
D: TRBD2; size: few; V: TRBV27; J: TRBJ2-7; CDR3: CASSRTSGGSSYEQYF; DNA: TGTGCCAGCAGTCGGACTAGCGGGGGGAGCTCCTACGAGCAGTACTTC
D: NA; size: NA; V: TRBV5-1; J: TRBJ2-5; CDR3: CASSAVLGGAETQYF; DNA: TGCGCCAGCAGCGCCGTCCTTGGGGGCGCAGAGACCCAGTACTTC
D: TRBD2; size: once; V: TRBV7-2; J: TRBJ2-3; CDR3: CASSFGGRHTDTQYF; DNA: TGTGCCAGCAGCTTCGGCGGGAGGCACACAGATACGCAGTATTTT
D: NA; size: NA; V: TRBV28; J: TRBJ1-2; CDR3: CASSFGPYGYTF; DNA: TGTGCCAGCAGTTTCGGGCCCTATGGCTACACCTTC
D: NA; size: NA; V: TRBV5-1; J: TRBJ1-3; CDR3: CASSLGRLSGNTIYF; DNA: TGCGCCAGCAGCTTGGGACGGCTCTCTGGAAACACCATATATTTT
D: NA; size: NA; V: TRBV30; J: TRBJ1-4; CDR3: CAWSKETNEKLFF; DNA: TGTGCCTGGAGCAAGGAAACTAATGAAAAACTGTTTTTT